The T cell receptor beta chain described here comes from a study of patients and donors after allogeneic stem cell transplantation. TCRdb itself ran the RT-PCR reads through MiXCR, one entry per CDR3 protein. The profile covers about a million distinct CDR3 sequences, with about a sixth appearing a single time and approximately 5.9% taken by the ten largest. Ten or more counts support this clonotype. CDR3 size: 14 residues. V lost 3 bases to trimming and J lost 3 bases; unmatched junction nucleotides: 1. Germline values: CDR1 ENHRY, CDR2 SYGVKD. The receptor was isolated from a human donor who was either an allogeneic HSCT recipient or a stem cell or donor lymphocyte infusion donor (not recorded which). It is not recorded whose cells these are; they may come from a transplant donor. The specimen sequenced was blood, either unsorted or a sorted T cell fraction (not recorded which). The chain carries TRBV10-3 and TRBJ2-3, with TRBD1 matching 9 bases. CDR3: CAISEGQGTDTQYF. The CDR3 bases are TGTGCCATCAGTGAAGGACAGGGGACAGATACGCAGTATTTT.